Following are 14 T cell receptor beta chains from one sample sequenced in a study of shared clonotypes between healthy human individuals. Profiled with immunoSEQ multiplex PCR; TCRdb holds only in-frame clones, not every one. The sample carries 2 million to 3 million clones, more than 85% recorded once. The specimen was naive CD4+ T cells from PBMCs. Subset described: CD45RA+ positively selected. These receptors originate from a man between 18 and 29 years old in good health. Some clones in this sample may be carry-over from other donors' samples.

The chain is built from TRBV6-4 and TRBJ2-3; D gene uncertain. This CDR3 spans 16 amino acids. Trimming stripped 10 bases from V and 3 bases from J, with 23 bases between. In germline, CDR1 is MRHNA, CDR2 SNTAGT. CDR3 amino acids: CAISDGPYGATDTQYF. The CDR3 nucleotides are TGTGCCATCAGCGATGGGCCCTATGGCGCGACAGATACGCAGTATTTT.

The CDR3 sequence is CASSFAGTYRTEAFF. CDR3 in DNA: TGTGCCAGCAGCTTCGCCGGGACCTATCGCACTGAAGCTTTCTTT. The chain uses TRBV11-2 and TRBJ1-1; possibly TRBD1 for D (5 bases). V gave up 3 bases and J gave up 4 bases, with 15 bases separating them. The CDR3 is made up of 15 amino acids. The germline V gene encodes CDR1 SGHAT and CDR2 FQNNGV.

J is TRBJ2-5 and V is TRBV5-5; 12 positions agree with TRBD2. Germline values: CDR1 SGHKS, CDR2 YYEKEE (reference sequence). J gave up 2 bases and V 2 bases, and 4 bases lay outside the gene matches. The CDR3 is 16 amino acids. Here the CDR3 reads CASSFEGTSGQETQYF. In DNA, the CDR3 is TGTGCCAGCAGCTTCGAGGGGACTAGCGGGCAAGAGACCCAGTACTTC.

The CDR3 coding sequence is TGTGCCAGCAGCGAGGCACCTTATGGAGTTGGCTACACCTTC. Amino acid sequence: CASSEAPYGVGYTF. The chain is built from TRBV9 and TRBJ1-2; D remains ambiguous. Trimming took 3 bases from V and 7 from J, leaving 16 bases between them. The germline CDR1 and CDR2 sequences are SGDLS and YYNGEE. This CDR3 region has 14 residues. The full variable domain, its missing parts supplied by reference TRBV9 and TRBJ1-2, is DSGVTQTPKHLITATGQRVTLRCSPRSGDLSVYWYQQSLDQGLQFLIQYYNGEERAKGNILERFSAQQFPDLHSELNLSSLELGDSALYFCASSEAPYGVGYTFGSGTRLTVV.

This sequence joins TRBV29-1 and TRBJ1-5; no clear D. The CDR3 sequence is 13 residues long. The germline gives CDR1 SQVTM, CDR2 ANQGSEA. V was shortened by 4 bases and J by 4 bases, with 11 bases between the two germline ends. CDR3 protein: CSVVAGTNQPQHF. The CDR3 nucleotides are TGCAGCGTTGTTGCAGGAACTAATCAGCCCCAGCATTTT.

As regards this clone: The same CDR3 can be traced to other DNA sequences in this sample. The rearrangement uses TRBV27 and TRBJ1-2; 10 positions match TRBD1. The V gene end was trimmed by 4 bases and the J gene end by 0 bases; junction bases not matched to a gene: 2. CDR3 length equals 15 residues. Germline V gives CDR1 MNHEY, CDR2 SMNVEV (reference sequence). The CDR3 loop reads CASSSTGGPNYGYTF. CDR3 nucleotides: TGTGCCAGCAGTTCGACAGGGGGCCCTAACTATGGCTACACCTTC.

This chain joins TRBV4-1 and TRBJ1-1, with 9 bases fitting TRBD1. The V gene end was trimmed by 3 bases and the J gene end by 10 bases; junction bases not matched to a gene: 15. The germline CDR1 and CDR2 sequences are MGHRA and YSYEKL. This CDR3 is built from 16 residues. The CDR3 DNA reads TGCGCCAGCAGCCAGGGAGGGGGACAGGGAACTTATGGAGCTTTCTTT. This sequence encodes CASSQGGGQGTYGAFF.

CDR3 in amino acids: CASSIQGSETEAFF. The CDR3 coding sequence is TGCGCCAGCAGTATTCAGGGGTCGGAAACTGAAGCTTTCTTT. The genes are TRBV10-2 and TRBJ1-1; D perhaps matches TRBD1 (6 bases). V lost 5 bases to trimming and J lost 5 bases, with 15 bases between them. CDR3 length equals 14 residues. CDR1 WSHSY and CDR2 SAAADI come from the germline V gene.

The genes are TRBV6-5 and TRBJ2-7; a possible D gene is TRBD2 (7 bases). The CDR3 is 16 amino acids. V was clipped by 2 bases and J by 6 bases, with 20 bases between them. CDR1 MNHEY and CDR2 SVGAGI come from the germline V gene. As DNA, the CDR3 is TGTGCCAGCAGTTACGGGCCCGGCGGGGGCCGGGGCGAGCAGTACTTC. Translating gives CASSYGPGGGRGEQYF.

The V call is TRBV19, the J call TRBJ2-4; D ambiguous. Germline CDR1 is LNHDA and CDR2 is SQIVND (reference sequence). The CDR3 consists of 17 residues. The V and J ends lost 2 bases and 1 base respectively, with 15 bases between them. The CDR3 coding sequence is TGTGCCAGTAGTATAACTATAAATCAACAGGCCAAAAACATTCAGTACTTC. Translated: CASSITINQQAKNIQYF.

The chain has TRBV5-1 and TRBJ2-6, with D unresolved. CDR1 and CDR2 (germline): SGHRS, YFSETQ. The CDR3 is made up of 15 amino acids. V was trimmed by 5 bases and J by 0 bases, leaving 9 bases between them. CDR3 sequence (DNA): TGCGCCAGCAGAAGCACAGCCTCTGGGGCCAACGTCCTGACTTTC. Encoded protein: CASRSTASGANVLTF.

V usage is TRBV28 and J usage is TRBJ2-3, with 9 bases identical to TRBD2. This CDR3 spans 15 amino acids. Germline V lookup: CDR1 MDHEN, CDR2 SYDVKM. Losses at the gene ends were 6 bases for V and 4 bases for J; bases not matched to a gene: 8. The CDR3 is CASSSSGRGSDTQYF. In nucleotides, the CDR3 is TGTGCCAGCAGCAGTAGCGGGAGAGGATCAGATACGCAGTATTTT.

In its sample, this clone was seen once. This chain links TRBV2 with TRBJ1-5, with D uncertain. Deletions cut 3 bases from V and 3 bases from J, with 9 bases between. CDR3 length: 14 residues. Germline CDR1 is SNHLY and CDR2 is FYNNEI. CDR3 sequence: CASSDASYNQPQHF. CDR3 bases: TGTGCCAGCAGTGACGCCAGCTACAATCAGCCCCAGCATTTT.

This clone appeared a single time. Other DNA sequences within the sample encode an identical CDR3. The V gene is TRBV7-2, the J gene TRBJ1-2; D is possibly TRBD1 (5 bases). The germline V gene encodes CDR1 SGHTA and CDR2 FQGNSA. This CDR3 is built from 11 residues. V lost 3 bases to trimming and J lost 7 bases, with 6 bases between them. The CDR3 sequence is CASSLGGGYTF. CDR3 sequence (DNA): TGTGCCAGCAGCTTGGGGGGTGGCTACACCTTC.